This is a list of T cell receptor beta chains from one sample in a study of cytomegalovirus exposure and HLA in healthy donors. The repertoire was sequenced with immunoSEQ multiplex PCR; TCRdb's copy has only in-frame clones and lacks some. The sample consists of 100,000 to 150,000 clones, approximately 69% of them appearing once. The sample consisted of PBMCs. The receptor set was obtained from a man aged 35 to 55 in good health and CMV-seropositive. Both conserved end residues are part of each CDR3. A D gene is named only where the DNA matches it firmly. Not every row has a clone size; where given, it reads once, few, many or a size class.

J	V	size	D	CDR3	DNA
TRBJ2-7	TRBV5-1	NA	TRBD2	CASSSGLAGRSYEQYF	TGCGCCAGCAGCTCGGGACTAGCGGGACGCTCCTACGAGCAGTACTTC
TRBJ2-7	TRBV6-6	NA	NA	CASSSLQGRIYEQYF	TGTGCCAGCAGTTCCTTACAGGGCCGAATTTACGAGCAGTACTTC
TRBJ2-2	TRBV4-2	NA	NA	CASSQERQNTGELFF	TGTGCCAGCAGCCAAGAGAGGCAGAACACCGGGGAGCTGTTTTTT
TRBJ2-3	TRBV27	NA	NA	CASSADSGRTDTQYF	TGTGCCAGCAGTGCGGACTCAGGTCGCACAGATACGCAGTATTTT
TRBJ2-7	TRBV7-9	NA	TRBD2	CSSSPLGLAVSYEQYF	TGTTCCAGCAGCCCCTTGGGACTAGCGGTTTCCTACGAGCAGTACTTC
TRBJ1-2	TRBV28	NA	TRBD1	CASSLTGVGYTF	TGTGCCAGCAGTTTAACAGGGGTCGGCTACACCTTC
TRBJ1-2	TRBV2	NA	NA	CASRTQANYGYTF	TGTGCCAGCAGAACACAAGCTAACTATGGCTACACCTTC
TRBJ1-3	TRBV7-9	NA	TRBD1	CASSLFGTAGPGNTIYF	TGTGCCAGCAGCTTGTTTGGGACAGCCGGGCCTGGAAACACCATATATTTT
TRBJ2-1	TRBV19	NA	NA	CASSIERRPEQFF	TGTGCCAGTAGTATAGAGCGGCGACCCGAGCAGTTCTTC
TRBJ1-1	TRBV5-1	NA	NA	CASSLGLGTTYTEAFF	TGCGCCAGCAGCTTGGGATTAGGGACAACCTACACTGAAGCTTTCTTT
TRBJ2-7	TRBV28	NA	NA	CASRDPRGYTFYEQYF	TGTGCCAGCAGGGATCCAAGAGGATATACCTTCTACGAGCAGTACTTC
TRBJ2-3	TRBV7-6	NA	NA	CASSVLRTDTQYF	TGTGCCAGCAGCGTACTTCGCACAGATACGCAGTATTTT
TRBJ1-1	TRBV12-5	NA	TRBD1	CASGLVGTGRDEAFF	TGTGCTAGTGGTTTGGTCGGGACAGGGAGGGATGAAGCTTTCTTT
TRBJ1-2	TRBV7-9	few	NA	CASSSWDNDGYTF	TGTGCCAGCAGCTCGTGGGACAACGATGGCTACACCTTC
TRBJ2-4	TRBV10-2	NA	NA	CASSPTARADIQYF	TGCGCCAGCAGTCCGACAGCCCGTGCGGACATTCAGTACTTC
TRBJ1-6	TRBV7-9	NA	TRBD1	CASSWGGQGNSPLHF	TGTGCCAGCAGCTGGGGGGGACAGGGGAATTCACCCCTCCACTTT
TRBJ1-6	TRBV4-1	few	NA	CASSQVNSPLHF	TGCGCCAGCAGCCAAGTAAATTCACCCCTCCACTTT
TRBJ2-1	TRBV9	NA	NA	CASSGEGGLNEQFF	TGTGCCAGCAGTGGGGAGGGGGGCCTCAATGAGCAGTTCTTC
TRBJ1-4	TRBV5-1	NA	TRBD1	CASSEGTVITNEKLFF	TGCGCCAGCAGCGAAGGGACAGTTATTACTAATGAAAAACTGTTTTTT
TRBJ1-2	TRBV27	NA	NA	CASSFNGGPRYGYTF	TGTGCCAGCAGTTTCAATGGAGGGCCAAGGTATGGCTACACCTTC
TRBJ1-2	TRBV28	NA	NA	CASSSGRRMADTF	TGTGCCAGCAGCAGCGGACGCAGGATGGCTGACACCTTC
TRBJ1-2	TRBV7-9	NA	TRBD1	CASSLGTEKGGYTF	TGTGCCAGCAGCCTAGGGACAGAAAAGGGTGGCTACACCTTC
TRBJ2-5	TRBV5-1	NA	TRBD2	CASRGLAGNQETQYF	TGCGCCAGCAGGGGACTAGCGGGGAACCAAGAGACCCAGTACTTC
TRBJ1-5	TRBV6-1	NA	NA	CASDWGRRYQPQHF	TGTGCCAGCGACTGGGGCCGTCGCTATCAGCCCCAGCATTTT
TRBJ1-1	TRBV5-1	once	TRBD1	CASRSGTGNTEAFF	TGCGCCAGCAGATCCGGGACAGGGAACACTGAAGCTTTCTTT
TRBJ2-5	TRBV7-2	NA	NA	CASSLSLLQETQYF	TGTGCCAGCAGCTTATCACTACTCCAAGAGACCCAGTACTTC
TRBJ2-3	TRBV7-2	NA	TRBD2	CASSPEGGGHHTQYF	TGTGCCAGCAGCCCCGAGGGCGGGGGGCATCATACGCAGTATTTT
TRBJ2-4	TRBV5-4	NA	NA	CASSYGGVAKNIQYF	TGTGCCAGCAGCTACGGCGGGGTAGCCAAAAACATTCAGTACTTC
TRBJ2-5	TRBV7-9	NA	TRBD1	CASSSGTGVTGETQYF	TGTGCCAGCAGTTCCGGGACAGGGGTCACAGGAGAGACCCAGTACTTC
TRBJ2-2	TRBV7-9	NA	NA	CASIQGLAAGELFF	TGTGCCAGCATCCAAGGTCTAGCTGCCGGGGAGCTGTTTTTT
TRBJ2-3	TRBV5-1	once	NA	CASSSLTRSTDTQYF	TGCGCCAGCAGCTCCCTGACAAGAAGCACAGATACGCAGTATTTT
TRBJ2-1	TRBV6-5	once	NA	CASSRESSYNEQFF	TGTGCCAGCAGTCGGGAGAGCTCCTACAATGAGCAGTTCTTC
TRBJ1-2	TRBV27	few	TRBD1	CASSWDRGRYGYTF	TGTGCCAGCAGCTGGGACAGGGGCCGATATGGCTACACCTTC
TRBJ1-1	TRBV19	few	NA	CASSGSRGNTEAFF	TGTGCCAGTAGTGGTTCCAGGGGTAACACTGAAGCTTTCTTT
TRBJ2-7	TRBV16	NA	NA	CASSSSESSYEQYF	TGTGCCAGCAGCAGCAGCGAGAGCTCCTACGAGCAGTACTTC
TRBJ2-3	TRBV7-8	once	TRBD2	CASSFGLAGTDTQYF	TGTGCCAGCAGCTTCGGACTAGCGGGCACAGATACGCAGTATTTT
TRBJ1-2	TRBV9	NA	NA	CASSVELEGRYGYTF	TGTGCCAGCAGCGTAGAATTAGAAGGGAGATATGGCTACACCTTC
TRBJ1-2	TRBV18	NA	NA	CASSPLPGEGYGYTF	TGTGCCAGCTCACCACTCCCCGGGGAGGGCTATGGCTACACCTTC
TRBJ2-1	TRBV6-1	NA	TRBD2	CASSLAGGRNEQFF	TGTGCCAGCAGCCTAGCGGGAGGGCGGAATGAGCAGTTCTTC
TRBJ1-1	TRBV20-1	NA	NA	CSVPMNTEAFF	TGCAGTGTCCCAATGAACACTGAAGCTTTCTTT
TRBJ2-7	TRBV9	few	NA	CASSVGTQPYEQYF	TGTGCCAGCAGCGTCGGGACACAGCCCTACGAGCAGTACTTC
TRBJ2-1	TRBV4-2	NA	NA	CASSQVGGGPYNEQFF	TGTGCCAGCAGCCAAGTGGGGGGGGGCCCCTACAATGAGCAGTTCTTC
TRBJ1-2	TRBV27	NA	NA	CASSPRGLYGYTF	TGTGCCAGCAGTCCCCGCGGGTTGTATGGCTACACCTTC
TRBJ2-7	TRBV2	NA	NA	CASRVFSYEQYF	TGTGCCAGCAGGGTTTTTAGTTACGAGCAGTACTTC
TRBJ1-2	TRBV18	few	NA	CASSPFSENYGYTF	TGTGCCAGCTCACCATTTTCGGAGAACTATGGCTACACCTTC
TRBJ1-6	TRBV5-1	NA	TRBD1	CASSLDRGNNSPLHF	TGCGCCAGCAGCTTGGACAGGGGAAATAATTCACCCCTCCACTTT
TRBJ2-1	TRBV23-1	NA	TRBD1	CASSLAQKFRDRALNEQFF	TGCGCCAGCAGTCTGGCCCAGAAATTCCGGGACAGGGCTTTGAATGAGCAGTTCTTC
TRBJ2-3	TRBV19	NA	NA	CASMRDTGVGTQYF	TGTGCCAGTATGAGGGACACCGGCGTTGGTACGCAGTATTTT
TRBJ2-7	TRBV6-1	NA	NA	CASSLRAGEQYF	TGTGCCAGCAGCCTAAGAGCAGGGGAGCAGTACTTC
TRBJ2-7	TRBV6-5	NA	TRBD1	CASRPTRQGSYEQYF	TGTGCCAGCAGACCGACCCGACAGGGGAGCTACGAGCAGTACTTC
TRBJ1-2	TRBV30	NA	TRBD1	CAWSVQGADYGYTF	TGTGCCTGGAGTGTACAGGGGGCAGACTATGGCTACACCTTC